A selection of T cell receptor beta chains follows, all from one sample in a study of shared clonotypes between healthy human individuals. Data came from immunoSEQ multiplex PCR; TCRdb stores just in-frame clones and leaves some out. The sample lists about 1.1 million clones; around 78% were seen once. The specimen was memory CD4+ T cells from PBMCs. All receptors come from a man aged 18-30 years in good health. Some clones in this sample may be carry-over from other donors' samples. CDR3s include the opening cysteine and the closing phenylalanine or tryptophan. D genes are given only for firm matches. Size is omitted from some rows. Given values are once, few, many or a class for expanded clones.

CDR3 DNA	CDR3 protein	V gene	J gene	D gene	clone size
TGTGCCAGCAGTATTCAAGCCCGGGGTTCATACGAGCAGTACTTC	CASSIQARGSYEQYF	TRBV28	TRBJ2-7	.	.
TGTGCCAGCTCCCCCAGCGGGCGGGGGAACCAAGAGACCCAGTACTTC	CASSPSGRGNQETQYF	TRBV6-6	TRBJ2-5	TRBD2	.
TGTGCCAGAAGCTTAGGACAGGGGGCGCGTGGGGCCAACGTCCTGACTTTC	CARSLGQGARGANVLTF	TRBV5-3	TRBJ2-6	TRBD1	few
TGTGCCAGCAGCCCGGGACTCCTGTCCTACAATGAGCAGTTCTTC	CASSPGLLSYNEQFF	TRBV7-3	TRBJ2-1	.	.
TGTGCCAGCAGCGGGACAGGGGCTCCGACCCAGTACTTC	CASSGTGAPTQYF	TRBV6-5	TRBJ2-5	TRBD1	.
TGCAGCGTTGATGCGGGCTACACCTTC	CSVDAGYTF	TRBV29-1	TRBJ1-2	.	.
TGTGCCAGCAGCCAAGAGGCAGAGACCCAGTACTTC	CASSQEAETQYF	TRBV4-2	TRBJ2-5	.	.
TGTGCCAGCAGCCTCCAAATTGGGGCCAACGTCCTGACTTTC	CASSLQIGANVLTF	TRBV14	TRBJ2-6	.	.
TGTGCCAGCAGTTGGATCAGGGGGCGGCGGGAGTTCTTC	CASSWIRGRREFF	TRBV6-5	TRBJ2-1	TRBD1	.
TGTGCCAGCAGTTCAACGGACTGGCAGGCGGCAGATACGCAGTATTTT	CASSSTDWQAADTQYF	TRBV28	TRBJ2-3	.	.
TGTGCCAGCAGCAAAGGGAGGGGGGGATACCAAGAGACCCAGTACTTC	CASSKGRGGYQETQYF	TRBV7-2	TRBJ2-5	.	.
TGTGCCAGCCGTCAGAGGACTAGCGGAAAAAACATTCAGTACTTC	CASRQRTSGKNIQYF	TRBV21-1	TRBJ2-4	.	.
TGTGCCAGTGGGGGACAGGAACTGTGGCATTTT	CASGGQELWHF	TRBV28	TRBJ1-5	TRBD1	.
TGTGCCATCAGTGAGAGCGGGGGACACTACAATGAGCAGTTCTTC	CAISESGGHYNEQFF	TRBV10-3	TRBJ2-1	TRBD2	.
TGTGCCAGCAGCTTACCGGGAGGGAACAAGCAGTTCTTC	CASSLPGGNKQFF	TRBV11-2	TRBJ2-1	TRBD2	.
TGTGCCAGCATGGGGCTAGCGGGAAGTTACTCCTACAATGAGCAGTTCTTC	CASMGLAGSYSYNEQFF	TRBV28	TRBJ2-1	TRBD2	.
TGTGCCAGCTCACCACGACTAGCGGACAATGAGCAGTTCTTC	CASSPRLADNEQFF	TRBV18	TRBJ2-1	TRBD2	few
TGCGCCAGCAGCTTGGGTCCAGGGCCTGGAAACACCATATATTTT	CASSLGPGPGNTIYF	TRBV5-1	TRBJ1-3	.	.
TGTGCCAGCAGCCGGGACATGGCAGATACGCAGTATTTT	CASSRDMADTQYF	TRBV5-4	TRBJ2-3	.	few
TGTGCCATCACCATAAGGGATACGCAGTATTTT	CAITIRDTQYF	TRBV10-3	TRBJ2-3	.	.
TGCAGTGCTTCTGACGAAGAGACCCAGTACTTC	CSASDEETQYF	TRBV20-1	TRBJ2-5	.	.
TGTGCCACCAGGGTTGGTGGAGGCTGGAACACTGAAGCTTTCTTT	CATRVGGGWNTEAFF	TRBV15	TRBJ1-1	.	.
TGCGCCAGCTCGACCCTGGACACAAACACAGATACGCAGTATTTT	CASSTLDTNTDTQYF	TRBV5-1	TRBJ2-3	.	many
TGCGCCAGCAGCTCCCCGGACAGCGCTGGAAACACCATATATTTT	CASSSPDSAGNTIYF	TRBV5-1	TRBJ1-3	.	.
TGTGCCAGCAGTTACTACGGGACAGGGGCGAACACTGAAGCTTTCTTT	CASSYYGTGANTEAFF	TRBV6-6	TRBJ1-1	TRBD1	.
TGTGCCAGCAGCCAAGTCTACTTAGCAGATACGCAGTATTTT	CASSQVYLADTQYF	TRBV14	TRBJ2-3	.	.
TGTGCCAGCAGCTTAGCCGGGACTACCCGTGGGGATGAGCAGTTCTTC	CASSLAGTTRGDEQFF	TRBV7-3	TRBJ2-1	TRBD2	.
TGCGCCAGTTCCTTAGGGACTGGCTACAATGAGCAGTTCTTC	CASSLGTGYNEQFF	TRBV5-1	TRBJ2-1	.	.
TGTGCCAGTACAGAGCGGGAGGCTGGCAATGAGCAGTTCTTC	CASTEREAGNEQFF	TRBV2	TRBJ2-1	TRBD2	many
TGTGCCAGCAGTCGCTCCCGACAGGGGTCGGGGACCCAGTACTTC	CASSRSRQGSGTQYF	TRBV28	TRBJ2-5	TRBD1	.
TGTGCCAGCAGCTTGGCGGGGGGGACCAACACCGGGGAGCTGTTTTTT	CASSLAGGTNTGELFF	TRBV7-7	TRBJ2-2	TRBD2	.
TGTGCCAGCAGCGACCCAAGTGGGCCTAGCGGGACCTACAATGAGCAGTTCTTC	CASSDPSGPSGTYNEQFF	TRBV9	TRBJ2-1	TRBD2	.
TGTGCCAGCAGTTCTCTCAGGGGGCGCCAAGAGACCCAGTACTTC	CASSSLRGRQETQYF	TRBV28	TRBJ2-5	TRBD1	.
TGTGCCAGCACCATTAGGGGGGACAGGGGGCGCTACGAGCAGTACTTC	CASTIRGDRGRYEQYF	TRBV28	TRBJ2-7	TRBD1	.
TGTGCCAGTAGTGCCCGGGACAGAAACACAGATACGCAGTATTTT	CASSARDRNTDTQYF	TRBV19	TRBJ2-3	TRBD1	.
TGTGCCAGCAGCCGAGGACAGGGGGAGACCCAGTACTTC	CASSRGQGETQYF	TRBV7-3	TRBJ2-5	TRBD1	.
TGCGCCAGCAGCCTGGGACACCGTGCAACTAATGAAAAACTGTTTTTT	CASSLGHRATNEKLFF	TRBV5-1	TRBJ1-4	.	.
TGTGCCAGTAGTATAGTCCTCGCCCGGGGAGGCTACACCTTC	CASSIVLARGGYTF	TRBV19	TRBJ1-2	.	.
TGTGCCAGCAGTGCCTCACAGGGGGCAACTACGATGAGGGACTTC	CASSASQGATTMRDF	TRBV2	TRBJ2-7	TRBD1	.
TGTGCCAGCAGGATCCTAGCGGGAGCTAGCACAGATACGCAGTATTTT	CASRILAGASTDTQYF	TRBV27	TRBJ2-3	TRBD2	.
TGTGCCAGCAGCGTCCTGGGCATTAGCTCTGGAAACACCATATATTTT	CASSVLGISSGNTIYF	TRBV5-5	TRBJ1-3	.	few
TGTGCCAGCTCACTCGGAGCCGGGACAGGGGCTAATCAGCCCCAGCATTTT	CASSLGAGTGANQPQHF	TRBV18	TRBJ1-5	TRBD1	.
TGTGCCAGCAGCTTATACAGGTCCACGCATCATACGCAGTATTTT	CASSLYRSTHHTQYF	TRBV7-9	TRBJ2-3	.	.
TGCGCCAGCAGCCCCGTAGCGGGGGGATCCTACAATGAGCAGTTCTTC	CASSPVAGGSYNEQFF	TRBV5-1	TRBJ2-1	TRBD2	.
TGTGCCACCCACCGACTAGCGGGGGAAGAGACCCAGTACTTC	CATHRLAGEETQYF	TRBV6-1	TRBJ2-5	TRBD2	few
TGTGCCAGCAGCTACCGACAGGGTCCAACTAATGAAAAACTGTTTTTT	CASSYRQGPTNEKLFF	TRBV7-6	TRBJ1-4	TRBD1	.
TGTGCCAGCAGCTCGGGGGCCACTCCAACAGATACGCAGTATTTT	CASSSGATPTDTQYF	TRBV7-2	TRBJ2-3	.	.
TGTGCCAGTAGTATACGCCGATCTTATGGCTACACCTTC	CASSIRRSYGYTF	TRBV19	TRBJ1-2	.	.
TGTGCCAGCAGCTTAGGCGGCAGTAGTTACCAAGAGACCCAGTACTTC	CASSLGGSSYQETQYF	TRBV11-1	TRBJ2-5	.	.
TGTGCCAGCAGCTTCAGGGCCGGTGAAGCTTTCTTT	CASSFRAGEAFF	TRBV7-2	TRBJ1-1	.	once
TGTGCCAGCAGACGCGCTGGGGCCAAAAACATTCAGTACTTC	CASRRAGAKNIQYF	TRBV13	TRBJ2-4	.	.
TGCGCCAGCAGCCAGGACGTTGAGGGGAAACTGTTTTTT	CASSQDVEGKLFF	TRBV4-1	TRBJ1-4	.	.
TGTGCCAGCAGTTTGGGGACGCAGGCCCCTGAAAAACTGTTTTTT	CASSLGTQAPEKLFF	TRBV28	TRBJ1-4	.	once